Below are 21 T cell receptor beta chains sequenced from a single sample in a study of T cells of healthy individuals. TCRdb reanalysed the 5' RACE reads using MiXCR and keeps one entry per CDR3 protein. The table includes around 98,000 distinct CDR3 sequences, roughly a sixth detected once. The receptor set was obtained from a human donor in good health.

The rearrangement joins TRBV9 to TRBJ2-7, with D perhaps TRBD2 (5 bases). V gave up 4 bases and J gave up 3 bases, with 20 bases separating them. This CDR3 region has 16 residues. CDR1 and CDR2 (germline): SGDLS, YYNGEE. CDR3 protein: CASSPRGGPTNYEQYF. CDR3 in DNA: TGTGCCAGCAGCCCCCGTGGAGGCCCCACCAACTACGAGCAGTACTTC.

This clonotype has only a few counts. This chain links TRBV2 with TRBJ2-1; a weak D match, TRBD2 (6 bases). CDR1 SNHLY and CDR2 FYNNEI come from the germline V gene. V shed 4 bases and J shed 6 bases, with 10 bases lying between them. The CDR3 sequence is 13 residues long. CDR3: CASSVGLINEQFF. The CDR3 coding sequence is TGTGCCAGCAGTGTGGGACTTATCAATGAGCAGTTCTTC.

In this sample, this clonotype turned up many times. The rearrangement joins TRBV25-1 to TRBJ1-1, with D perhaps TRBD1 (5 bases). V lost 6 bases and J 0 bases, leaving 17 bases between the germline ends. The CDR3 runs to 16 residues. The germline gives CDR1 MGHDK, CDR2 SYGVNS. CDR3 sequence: CASRGVGPAMNTEAFF. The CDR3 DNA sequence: TGTGCCAGCAGAGGGGTGGGGCCTGCCATGAACACTGAAGCTTTCTTT.

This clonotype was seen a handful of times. CDR3 DNA: TGCGCCAGCAGCTTGGACAGGGCCGAGGAGACCCAGTACTTC. Translating it yields CASSLDRAEETQYF. The rearrangement uses TRBV5-1 and TRBJ2-5; tentatively, D is TRBD1 (6 bases). The CDR3 runs 14 residues. V dropped 0 bases and J dropped 5 bases, with 11 bases sitting between them. Germline V gene data show CDR1 as SGHRS and CDR2 as YFSETQ.

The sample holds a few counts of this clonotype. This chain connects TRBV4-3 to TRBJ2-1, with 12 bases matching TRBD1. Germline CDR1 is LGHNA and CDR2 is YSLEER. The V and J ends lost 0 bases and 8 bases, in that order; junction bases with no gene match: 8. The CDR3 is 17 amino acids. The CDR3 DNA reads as TGCGCCAGCAGCCAAGATACGTGGGGACAGGGGGCGTATGAGCAGTTCTTC. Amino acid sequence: CASSQDTWGQGAYEQFF.

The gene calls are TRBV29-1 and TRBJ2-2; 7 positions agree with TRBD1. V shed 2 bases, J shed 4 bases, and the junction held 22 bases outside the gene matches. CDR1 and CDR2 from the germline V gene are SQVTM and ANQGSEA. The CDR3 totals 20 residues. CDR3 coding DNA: TGCAGCGTTGAAAAAAAGCGACAGGGATTAAAGGGATCTGCCACCGGGGAGCTGTTTTTT. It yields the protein CSVEKKRQGLKGSATGELFF.

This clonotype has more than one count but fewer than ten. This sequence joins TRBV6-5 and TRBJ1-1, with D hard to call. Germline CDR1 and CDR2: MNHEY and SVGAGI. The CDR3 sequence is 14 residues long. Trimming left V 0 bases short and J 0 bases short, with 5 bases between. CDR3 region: CASSYSSMNTEAFF. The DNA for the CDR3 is TGTGCCAGCAGTTACTCGTCGATGAACACTGAAGCTTTCTTT.

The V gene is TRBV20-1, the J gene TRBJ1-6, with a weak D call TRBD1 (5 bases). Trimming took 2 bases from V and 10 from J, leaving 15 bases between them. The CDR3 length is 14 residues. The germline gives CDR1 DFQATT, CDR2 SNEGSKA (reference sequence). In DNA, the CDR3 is TGCAGTGCTAGATCTCAGGGTAGGGGATCACCCCTCCACTTT. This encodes CSARSQGRGSPLHF.

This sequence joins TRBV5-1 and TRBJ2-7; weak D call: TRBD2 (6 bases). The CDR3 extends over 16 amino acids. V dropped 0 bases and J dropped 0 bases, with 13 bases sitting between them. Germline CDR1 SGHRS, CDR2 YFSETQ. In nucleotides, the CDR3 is TGCGCCAGCAGCTTGGGGAATAGCGGAAGCTCCTACGAGCAGTACTTC. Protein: CASSLGNSGSSYEQYF.

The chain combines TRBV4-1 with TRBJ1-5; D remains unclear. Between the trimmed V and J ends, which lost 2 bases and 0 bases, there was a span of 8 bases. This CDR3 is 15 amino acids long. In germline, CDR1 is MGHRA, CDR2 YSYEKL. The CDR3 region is CASSQQGYSNQPQHF. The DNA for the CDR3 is TGCGCCAGCAGCCAACAAGGATATAGCAATCAGCCCCAGCATTTT.

The CDR3 sequence: CASSPRDLADTQYF. Here the CDR3 DNA reads TGTGCCAGCAGCCCTCGGGACCTCGCAGATACGCAGTATTTT. The chain has TRBV12-3 or TRBV12-4 and TRBJ2-3, with D perhaps matching TRBD1 or TRBD2 (5 bases each). The V and J ends lost 6 bases and 4 bases respectively, with 14 bases between them. The CDR3 is made up of 14 amino acids.

CDR3 sequence reads: CASSLGLGRTDTQYF. In DNA, the CDR3 is TGTGCCAGCAGCTTAGGCCTAGGTCGCACAGATACGCAGTATTTT. The rearrangement links TRBV7-2 to TRBJ2-3; no firm D call. Germline loops: CDR1 SGHTA, CDR2 FQGNSA. There are 15 residues in the CDR3. Trimming took 1 base from V and 1 from J, leaving 9 bases between them.

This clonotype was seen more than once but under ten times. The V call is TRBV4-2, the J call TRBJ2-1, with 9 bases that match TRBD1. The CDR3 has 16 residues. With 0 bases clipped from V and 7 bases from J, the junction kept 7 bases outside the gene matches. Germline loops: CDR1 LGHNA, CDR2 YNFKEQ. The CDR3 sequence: CASSQDPPGQGNEQFF. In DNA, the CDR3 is TGTGCCAGCAGCCAAGATCCTCCGGGACAGGGTAATGAGCAGTTCTTC.

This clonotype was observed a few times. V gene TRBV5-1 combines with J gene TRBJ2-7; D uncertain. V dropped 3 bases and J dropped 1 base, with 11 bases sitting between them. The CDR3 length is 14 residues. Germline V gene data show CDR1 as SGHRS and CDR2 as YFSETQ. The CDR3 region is CASSSDGVSYEQYF. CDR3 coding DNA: TGCGCCAGCAGCTCCGACGGAGTGTCCTACGAGCAGTACTTC.

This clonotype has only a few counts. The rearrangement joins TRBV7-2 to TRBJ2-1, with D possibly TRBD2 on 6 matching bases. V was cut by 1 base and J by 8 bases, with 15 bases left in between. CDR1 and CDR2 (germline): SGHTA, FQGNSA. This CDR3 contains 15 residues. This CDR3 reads CASSLGLVSVDEQFF. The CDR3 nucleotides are TGTGCCAGCAGCTTAGGACTAGTCAGCGTCGATGAGCAGTTCTTC.

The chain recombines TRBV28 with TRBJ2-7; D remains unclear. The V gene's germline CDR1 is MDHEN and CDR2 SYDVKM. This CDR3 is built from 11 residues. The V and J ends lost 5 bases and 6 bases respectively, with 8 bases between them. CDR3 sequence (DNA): TGTGCCAGCAGTGAAAGGTCCGAGCAGTACTTC. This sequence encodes CASSERSEQYF. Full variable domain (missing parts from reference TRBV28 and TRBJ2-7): DVKVTQSSRYLVKRTGEKVFLECVQDMDHENMFWYRQDPGLGLRLIYFSYDVKMKEKGDIPEGYSVSREKKERFSLILESASTNQTSMYLCASSERSEQYFGPGTRLTVT.

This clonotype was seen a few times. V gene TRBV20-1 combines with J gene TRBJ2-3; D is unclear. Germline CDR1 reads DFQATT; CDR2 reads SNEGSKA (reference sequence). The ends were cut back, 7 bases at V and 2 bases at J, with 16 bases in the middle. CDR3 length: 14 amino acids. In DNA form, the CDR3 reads TGCAGTGGACGGCGACCCGTTTCCACAGATACGCAGTATTTT. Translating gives CSGRRPVSTDTQYF.

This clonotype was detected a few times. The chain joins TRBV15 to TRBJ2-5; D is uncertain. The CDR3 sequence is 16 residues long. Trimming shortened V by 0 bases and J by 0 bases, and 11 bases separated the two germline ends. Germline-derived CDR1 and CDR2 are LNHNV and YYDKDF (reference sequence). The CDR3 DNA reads TGTGCCACCAGCAGAGATAGGACCGCGTACCAAGAGACCCAGTACTTC. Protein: CATSRDRTAYQETQYF.

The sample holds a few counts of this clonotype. The CDR3 protein is CSVIGGNAYEQYF. DNA of the CDR3: TGCTCGGTCATCGGGGGCAACGCCTACGAGCAGTACTTC. This chain links TRBV29-1 with TRBJ2-7; D tentatively reads TRBD1 or TRBD2 (6 bases each). CDR3 size: 13 residues. CDR1 is SQVTM and CDR2 is ANQGSEA in the germline V gene.

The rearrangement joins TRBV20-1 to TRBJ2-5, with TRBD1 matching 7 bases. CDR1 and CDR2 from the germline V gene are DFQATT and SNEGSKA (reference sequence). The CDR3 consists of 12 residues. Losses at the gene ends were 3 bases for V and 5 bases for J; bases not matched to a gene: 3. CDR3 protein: CSASGTAETQYF. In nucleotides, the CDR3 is TGCAGTGCTAGTGGGACAGCGGAGACCCAGTACTTC.

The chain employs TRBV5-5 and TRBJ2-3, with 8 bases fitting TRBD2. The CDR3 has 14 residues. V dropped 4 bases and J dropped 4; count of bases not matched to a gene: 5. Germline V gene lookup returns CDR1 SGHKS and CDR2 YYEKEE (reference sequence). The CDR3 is CASSREGSADTQYF. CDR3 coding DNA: TGTGCCAGCAGCCGGGAGGGAAGCGCAGATACGCAGTATTTT.